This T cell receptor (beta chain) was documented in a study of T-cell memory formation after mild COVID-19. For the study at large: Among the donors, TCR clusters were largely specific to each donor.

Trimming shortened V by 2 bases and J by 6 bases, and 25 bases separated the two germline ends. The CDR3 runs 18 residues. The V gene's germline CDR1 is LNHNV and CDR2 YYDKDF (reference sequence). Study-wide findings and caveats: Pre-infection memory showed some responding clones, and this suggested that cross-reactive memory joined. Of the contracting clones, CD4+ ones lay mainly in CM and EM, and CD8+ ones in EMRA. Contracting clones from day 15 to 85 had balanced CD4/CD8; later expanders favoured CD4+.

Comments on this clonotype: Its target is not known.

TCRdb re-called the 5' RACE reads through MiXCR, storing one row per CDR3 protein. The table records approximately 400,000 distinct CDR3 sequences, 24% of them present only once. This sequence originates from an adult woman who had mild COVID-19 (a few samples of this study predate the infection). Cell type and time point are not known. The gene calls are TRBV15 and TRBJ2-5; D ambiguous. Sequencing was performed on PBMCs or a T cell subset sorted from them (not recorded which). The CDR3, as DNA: TGTGCCACCAGCAGATCTGACCTTCCCCCGGACGGCCGACAGACCCAGTACTTC. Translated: CATSRSDLPPDGRQTQYF.